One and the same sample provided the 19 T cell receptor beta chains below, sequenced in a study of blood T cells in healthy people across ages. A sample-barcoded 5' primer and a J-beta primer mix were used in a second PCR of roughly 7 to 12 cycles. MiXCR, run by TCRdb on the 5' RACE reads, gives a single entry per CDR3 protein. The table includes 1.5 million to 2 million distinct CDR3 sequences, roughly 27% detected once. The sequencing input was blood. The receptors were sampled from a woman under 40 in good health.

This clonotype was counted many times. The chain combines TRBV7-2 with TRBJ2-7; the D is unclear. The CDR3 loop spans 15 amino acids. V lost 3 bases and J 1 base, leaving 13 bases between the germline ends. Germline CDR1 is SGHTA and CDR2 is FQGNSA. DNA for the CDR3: TGTGCCAGCAGCTTCTCCCCGGTTAAGTCCTACGAGCAGTACTTC. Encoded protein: CASSFSPVKSYEQYF.

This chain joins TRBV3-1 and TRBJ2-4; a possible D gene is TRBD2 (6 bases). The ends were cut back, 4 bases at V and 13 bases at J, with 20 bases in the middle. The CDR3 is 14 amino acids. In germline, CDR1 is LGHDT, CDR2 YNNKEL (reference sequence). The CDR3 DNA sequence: TGTGCCAGCAGCCGAAAACTAGCTTCGGGGGAGCAGTACTTC. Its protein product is CASSRKLASGEQYF.

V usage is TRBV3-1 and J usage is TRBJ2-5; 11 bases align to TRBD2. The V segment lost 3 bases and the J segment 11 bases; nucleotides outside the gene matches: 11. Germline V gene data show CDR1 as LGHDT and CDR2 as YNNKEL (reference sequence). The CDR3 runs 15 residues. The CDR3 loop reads CASSHSGRGTHEQYF. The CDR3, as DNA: TGTGCCAGCAGCCATAGCGGGAGGGGCACCCATGAGCAGTACTTC.

This CDR3 reads CSARQGGYSNYGYTF. The CDR3 DNA reads as TGCAGTGCTAGACAAGGGGGCTATTCTAACTATGGCTACACCTTC. J is TRBJ1-2 and V is TRBV20-1; the match to TRBD1 covers 7 bases. Germline assignment: CDR1 DFQATT and CDR2 SNEGSKA (reference sequence). After removal of 2 bases from V and 0 bases from J, the junction contained 6 bases not matched to a gene. The CDR3 has 15 residues.

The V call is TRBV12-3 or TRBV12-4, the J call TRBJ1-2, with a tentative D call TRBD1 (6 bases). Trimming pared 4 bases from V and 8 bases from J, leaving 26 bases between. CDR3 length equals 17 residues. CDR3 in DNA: TGTGCCAGCAGTTCTCGCCGCGTAAACAGGGCTGGTGGAGGCTACACCTTC. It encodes CASSSRRVNRAGGGYTF.

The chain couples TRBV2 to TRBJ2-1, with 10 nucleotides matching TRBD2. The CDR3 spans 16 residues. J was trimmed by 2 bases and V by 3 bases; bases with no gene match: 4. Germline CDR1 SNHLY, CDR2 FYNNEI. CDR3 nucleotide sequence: TGTGCCAGCAGTGACCCACTAGCGGGAACCTACAATGAGCAGTTCTTC. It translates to CASSDPLAGTYNEQFF. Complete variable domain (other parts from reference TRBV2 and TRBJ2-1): EPEVTQTPSHQVTQMGQEVILRCVPISNHLYFYWYRQILGQKVEFLVSFYNNEISEKSEIFDDQFSVERPDGSNFTLKIRSTKLEDSAMYFCASSDPLAGTYNEQFFGPGTRLTVL.

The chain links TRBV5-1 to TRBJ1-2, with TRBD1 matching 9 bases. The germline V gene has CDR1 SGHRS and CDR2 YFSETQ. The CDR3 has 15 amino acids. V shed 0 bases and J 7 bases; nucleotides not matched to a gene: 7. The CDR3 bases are TGCGCCAGCAGCTTGGTGGGACAGGGTGTGGTTGGCTACACCTTC. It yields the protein CASSLVGQGVVGYTF.

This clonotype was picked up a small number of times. CDR3 bases: TGTGCCAGCGTGGGACTAGCGGTCTACAATGAGCAGTTCTTC. Its translation: CASVGLAVYNEQFF. The chain recombines TRBV2 with TRBJ2-1, with 11 positions matching TRBD2. There are 14 residues in the CDR3. CDR1 and CDR2 (germline): SNHLY, FYNNEI. The ends lost 8 bases at V and 3 bases at J; junction bases unmatched: 3.

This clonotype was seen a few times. The DNA of the CDR3 is TGCGCCAGCAGCCAAGACAGTGAAAGCTCCTACGAGCAGTACTTC. This codes for CASSQDSESSYEQYF. This chain uses TRBV4-3 with TRBJ2-7, with D unclear. V was cut by 0 bases and J by 0 bases, with 9 bases left in between. This CDR3 has 15 amino acids. From germline, CDR1 is LGHNA and CDR2 YSLEER.

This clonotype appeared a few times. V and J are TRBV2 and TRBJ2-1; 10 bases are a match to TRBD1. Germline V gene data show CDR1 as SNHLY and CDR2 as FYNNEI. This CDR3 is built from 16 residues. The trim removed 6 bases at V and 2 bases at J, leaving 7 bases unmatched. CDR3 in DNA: TGTGCCAGCAGCGGCCGGGACAGGGGAGCCTACAATGAGCAGTTCTTC. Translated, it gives CASSGRDRGAYNEQFF. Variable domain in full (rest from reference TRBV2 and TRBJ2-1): EPEVTQTPSHQVTQMGQEVILRCVPISNHLYFYWYRQILGQKVEFLVSFYNNEISEKSEIFDDQFSVERPDGSNFTLKIRSTKLEDSAMYFCASSGRDRGAYNEQFFGPGTRLTVL.

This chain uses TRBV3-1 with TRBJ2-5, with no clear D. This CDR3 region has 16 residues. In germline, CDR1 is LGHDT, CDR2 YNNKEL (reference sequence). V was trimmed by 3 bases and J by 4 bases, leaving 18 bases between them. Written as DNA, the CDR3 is TGTGCCAGCAGCCACGCTGAGCCAGGACGAGGAGAGACCCAGTACTTC. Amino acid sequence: CASSHAEPGRGETQYF.

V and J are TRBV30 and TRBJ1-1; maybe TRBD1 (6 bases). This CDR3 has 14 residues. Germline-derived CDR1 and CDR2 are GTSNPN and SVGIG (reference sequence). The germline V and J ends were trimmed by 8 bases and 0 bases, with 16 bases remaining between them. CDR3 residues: CARGSGGMNTEAFF. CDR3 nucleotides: TGTGCCCGGGGGTCCGGGGGCATGAACACTGAAGCTTTCTTT.

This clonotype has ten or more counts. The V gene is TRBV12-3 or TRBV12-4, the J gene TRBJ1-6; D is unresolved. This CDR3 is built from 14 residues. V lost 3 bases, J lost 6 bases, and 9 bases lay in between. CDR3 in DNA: TGTGCCAGCAGTTTCGGTCAGCTTAATTCACCCCTCCACTTT. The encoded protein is CASSFGQLNSPLHF.

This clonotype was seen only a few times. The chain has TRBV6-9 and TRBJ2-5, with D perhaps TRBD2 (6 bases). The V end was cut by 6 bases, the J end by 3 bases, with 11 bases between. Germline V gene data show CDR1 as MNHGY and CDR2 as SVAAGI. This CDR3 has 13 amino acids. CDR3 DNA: TGTGCCAGCAGAAATAGCGGAAAAGAGACCCAGTACTTC. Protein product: CASRNSGKETQYF.

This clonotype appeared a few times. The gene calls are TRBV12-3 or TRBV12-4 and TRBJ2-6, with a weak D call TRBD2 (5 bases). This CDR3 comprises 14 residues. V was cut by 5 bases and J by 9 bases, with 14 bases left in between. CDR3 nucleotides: TGTGCCAGCAGTGAGAACCGGGATTTCAACGTCCTGACTTTC. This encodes CASSENRDFNVLTF.

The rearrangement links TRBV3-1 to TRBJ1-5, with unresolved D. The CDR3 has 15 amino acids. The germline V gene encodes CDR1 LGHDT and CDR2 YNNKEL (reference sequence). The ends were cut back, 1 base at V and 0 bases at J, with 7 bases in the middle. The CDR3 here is CASSQGLYSNQPQHF. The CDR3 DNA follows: TGTGCCAGCAGCCAAGGACTGTATAGCAATCAGCCCCAGCATTTT.

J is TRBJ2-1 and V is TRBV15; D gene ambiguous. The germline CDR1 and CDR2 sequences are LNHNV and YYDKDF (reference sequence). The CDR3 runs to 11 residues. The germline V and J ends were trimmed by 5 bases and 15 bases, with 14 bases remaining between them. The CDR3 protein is CATSFLERRFF. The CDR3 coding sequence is TGTGCCACCAGCTTTCTAGAGAGGCGGTTCTTC.

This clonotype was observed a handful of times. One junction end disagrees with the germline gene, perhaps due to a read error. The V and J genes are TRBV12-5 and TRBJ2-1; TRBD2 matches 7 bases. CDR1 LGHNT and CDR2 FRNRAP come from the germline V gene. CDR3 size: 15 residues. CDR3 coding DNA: TGTGCTAGTGACCTATCGACGGGGGGAGGCAATGAGCAGGTCTTC. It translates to CASDLSTGGGNEQVF. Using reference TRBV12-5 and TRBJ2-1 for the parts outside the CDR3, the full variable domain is DARVTQTPRHKVTEMGQEVTMRCQPILGHNTVFWYRQTMMQGLELLAYFRNRAPLDDSGMPKDRFSAEMPDATLATLKIQPSEPRDSAVYFCASDLSTGGGNEQVFGPGTRLTVL.

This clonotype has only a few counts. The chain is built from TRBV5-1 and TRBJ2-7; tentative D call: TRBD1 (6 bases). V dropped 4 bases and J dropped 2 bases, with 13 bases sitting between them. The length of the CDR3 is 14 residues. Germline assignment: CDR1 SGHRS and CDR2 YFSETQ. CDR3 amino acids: CASSRQTGPYEQYF. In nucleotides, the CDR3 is TGCGCCAGCAGCCGACAGACAGGACCCTACGAGCAGTACTTC.